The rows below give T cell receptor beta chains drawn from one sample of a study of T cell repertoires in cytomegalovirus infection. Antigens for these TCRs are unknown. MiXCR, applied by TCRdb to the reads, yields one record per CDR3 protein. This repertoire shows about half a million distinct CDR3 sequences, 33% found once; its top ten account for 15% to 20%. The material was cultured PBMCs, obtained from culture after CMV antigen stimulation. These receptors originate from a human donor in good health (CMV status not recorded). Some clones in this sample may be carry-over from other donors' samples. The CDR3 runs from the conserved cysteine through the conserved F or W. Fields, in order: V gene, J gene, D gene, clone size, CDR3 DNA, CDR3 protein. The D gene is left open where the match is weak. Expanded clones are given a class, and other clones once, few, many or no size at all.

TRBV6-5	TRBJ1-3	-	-	TGTGCCAGCAGTAGGGGGGGGCAGACTGGAAACACCATATATTTT	CASSRGGQTGNTIYF
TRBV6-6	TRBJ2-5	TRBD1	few	TGTGCCAGCAGGACAGGGTTTAGAGCGGAGACCCAGTACTTC	CASRTGFRAETQYF
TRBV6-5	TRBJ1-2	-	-	TGTGCCAGCACCCCCGGGGGGGGGAACTATGGCTACACCTTC	CASTPGGGNYGYTF
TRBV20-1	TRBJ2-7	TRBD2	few	TGCAGTGCGACGGGACTAGCGGGAGGAACCTCCTACGAGCAGTACTTC	CSATGLAGGTSYEQYF
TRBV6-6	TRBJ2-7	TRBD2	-	TGTGCCAGCAGTTATCGTTCTCGCGGGAGTGGCTACGAGCAGTACTTC	CASSYRSRGSGYEQYF
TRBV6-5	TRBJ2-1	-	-	TGTGCCAGCGTCTCCGGGACTCACAATGAGCAGTTCTTC	CASVSGTHNEQFF
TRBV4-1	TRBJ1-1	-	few	TGCGCCAGCAGCCAAGAACCCTTGACAGGTAGGATGAACACTGAAGCTTTCTTT	CASSQEPLTGRMNTEAFF
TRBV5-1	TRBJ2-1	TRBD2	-	TGCGCCAGCAGCTTTGGACTAGCGGGGTGGTACAATGAGCAGTTCTTC	CASSFGLAGWYNEQFF
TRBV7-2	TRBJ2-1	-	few	TGTGCCAGCACCCTCCGTTGGCCTTACAATGAGCAGTTCTTC	CASTLRWPYNEQFF
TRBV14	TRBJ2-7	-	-	TGTGCCAGCAGCCAAGGACGGGGTATAGGCTCCTACGAGCAGTACTTC	CASSQGRGIGSYEQYF
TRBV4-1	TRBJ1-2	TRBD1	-	TGCGCCAGCAGCCAAGGGTCGACAGGGGCTCTTTTATATGGCTACACCTTC	CASSQGSTGALLYGYTF
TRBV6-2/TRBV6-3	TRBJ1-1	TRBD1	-	TGTGCCAGCAGTTACCCTCCGGGACAGGGAATCACTGAAGCTTTCTTT	CASSYPPGQGITEAFF
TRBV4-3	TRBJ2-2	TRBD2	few	TGCGCCAGCAGCCAGAGGGCGGGAGATGACACCGGGGAGCTGTTTTTT	CASSQRAGDDTGELFF
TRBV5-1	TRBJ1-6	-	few	TGCGCCAGCAGCTTGAACTTTAGGGATTCACCCCTCCACTTT	CASSLNFRDSPLHF
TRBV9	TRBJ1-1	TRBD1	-	TGTGCCAGCAGCGTACAGGGGGGTTATGAAGCTTTCTTT	CASSVQGGYEAFF
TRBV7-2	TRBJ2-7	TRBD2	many	TGTGCCAGCAGCTTAGAACTAGCGGGGGACTACGAGCAGTACTTC	CASSLELAGDYEQYF
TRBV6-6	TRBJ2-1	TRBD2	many	TGTGCCAGTTCAGCCGGGACTAGCGTCTACAATGAGCAGTTCTTC	CASSAGTSVYNEQFF
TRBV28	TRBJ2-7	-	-	TGTGCCAGCAGTCCCTCACCGTTGCCGATGCGGTACTTC	CASSPSPLPMRYF
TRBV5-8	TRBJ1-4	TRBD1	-	TGTGCCAGCAGCTTTGAGACCCGGGACAGGGGGTCTGAAAAACTGTTTTTT	CASSFETRDRGSEKLFF
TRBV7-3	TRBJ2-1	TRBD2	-	TGTGCCAGCAGCTCAGCGGGGGATTACAATGAGCAGTTCTTC	CASSSAGDYNEQFF
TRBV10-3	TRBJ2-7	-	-	TGTGCCATCAGAACTGCGGAGGCCTCCAAGGAGCAGTACTTC	CAIRTAEASKEQYF
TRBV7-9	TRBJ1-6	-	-	TGTGCCAGCAGGCTTCCAGGGGCTGATTCACCCCTCCACTTT	CASRLPGADSPLHF
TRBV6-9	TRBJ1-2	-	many	TGTGCCAGCAGTTATGAAATAGTGGCTTCGGTGAGACAGAACATTTCTAACTATGGCTACACCTTC	CASSYEIVASVRQNISNYGYTF
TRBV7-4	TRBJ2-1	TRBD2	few	TGTGCCAGCAGCTTCCCAACTAGCGATTCCTACAATGAGCAGTTCTTC	CASSFPTSDSYNEQFF